This is a list of T cell receptor beta chains from one sample in a study of T and B cells in COVID-19 patients. TCRdb called the multiplex PCR reads again in MiXCR, with one record for every CDR3 protein. Of 15,000 or so distinct CDR3 sequences listed, approximately 30% are singletons. Source material: blood. All receptors come from a human donor who had recovered from COVID-19. Each CDR3 is given with its conserved first and last residue. D genes are given only for firm matches. Clone sizes are given selectively: once, few, many, or a class where the clone is expanded.

>few|11|TRBV7-9|TRBJ2-7|-
TGTGCCAGCAGCTTAGTGGGGGGACCGGACTTC
CASSLVGGPDF
>medium-sized|16|TRBV27|TRBJ2-2|TRBD2
TGTGCCAGCAGTTTAGGTGCGGGGGGGGTCACCGGGGAGCTGTTTTTT
CASSLGAGGVTGELFF
>medium-sized|16|TRBV19|TRBJ2-5|TRBD1
TGTGCCAGTACCCGTGATTGGACAGGGTTTTTGGAGACCCAGTACTTC
CASTRDWTGFLETQYF
>medium-sized|13|TRBV19|TRBJ2-3|-
TGTGCCAGTAGTATAGCGGGGCCAGATACGCAGTATTTT
CASSIAGPDTQYF
>medium-sized|14|TRBV6-5|TRBJ2-3|-
TGTGCCAGCAGTAGGGGGGGGGGCACAGATACGCAGTATTTT
CASSRGGGTDTQYF
>-|15|TRBV6-5|TRBJ1-2|TRBD1
TGTGCCAGCAGTTACCGGGACAGGGGATACAATGGCTACACCTTC
CASSYRDRGYNGYTF
>medium-sized|14|TRBV29-1|TRBJ1-2|-
TGCAGCGCCAGGGAGGGGGGAGCTAACTATGGCTACACCTTC
CSAREGGANYGYTF
>many|15|TRBV27|TRBJ1-1|TRBD1
TGTGCCAGCAGTTCCTCCTGGGACAGGAACACTGAAGCTTTCTTT
CASSSSWDRNTEAFF
>-|14|TRBV10-3|TRBJ2-7|-
TGTGCCATCAGTGAGTCGAGCGCGAGGTCCGAGCAGTACTTC
CAISESSARSEQYF
>-|13|TRBV10-3|TRBJ1-1|TRBD1
TGTGCCATCAGTTCAACAGGGGGAACTGAAGCTTTCTTT
CAISSTGGTEAFF
>many|11|TRBV7-6|TRBJ2-3|-
TGTGCCAGCAGCCCAGGGGGAGGGCAGTATTTT
CASSPGGGQYF
>-|16|TRBV21-1|TRBJ2-2|-
TGTGCCAGCAGCAACCTCACAGGGAGATTCACCGGGGAGCTGTTTTTT
CASSNLTGRFTGELFF
>few|15|TRBV7-9|TRBJ1-4|-
TGTGCCAGCAGTCCCCGAGGGTTGGGGGGTGAAAAACTGTTTTTT
CASSPRGLGGEKLFF
>many|13|TRBV27|TRBJ2-2|-
TGTGCCAGCAGTTTTATGGGGACCGGGGAGCTGTTTTTT
CASSFMGTGELFF
>-|16|TRBV5-4|TRBJ1-2|TRBD1
TGTGCCAGAAGCTTAGTTCGGGACAGAGCTAACTATGGCTACACCTTC
CARSLVRDRANYGYTF
>-|13|TRBV11-1|TRBJ1-6|TRBD1
TGCGCCAGCGGGACAGTTCATAATTCACCCCTCCACTTT
CASGTVHNSPLHF
>-|15|TRBV14|TRBJ1-4|-
TGTGCCAGCAGCCACAATATAGGGTTTTATGAAAAACTGTTTTTT
CASSHNIGFYEKLFF
>few|15|TRBV6-1|TRBJ1-4|TRBD1
TGTGCCAGCAGTCGTGGGACAGGGGGTAATGAAAAACTGTTTTTT
CASSRGTGGNEKLFF
>-|14|TRBV6-5|TRBJ1-2|-
TGTGCCAGCACCGACGGGGGGAATAACTATGGCTACACCTTC
CASTDGGNNYGYTF
>-|13|TRBV18|TRBJ2-5|-
TGTGCCAGCTCACTAGGCCCCGAGGAGACCCAGTACTTC
CASSLGPEETQYF
>-|13|TRBV7-4|TRBJ1-2|-
TGTGCCAGCAGCTTAGCGGGGGACTATGGCTACACCTTC
CASSLAGDYGYTF
>-|22|TRBV6-2/TRBV6-3|TRBJ2-2|TRBD1
TGTGCCAGCAGACCTCGACCCGGACAGGGATTGGTCCCCCTCACGAACACCGGGGAGCTGTTTTTT
CASRPRPGQGLVPLTNTGELFF
>-|17|TRBV6-5|TRBJ1-5|TRBD1
TGTGCCAGCAGTTACATAGTCCGGGACAGGGATAGCCAGCCCCAGCATTTT
CASSYIVRDRDSQPQHF
>few|15|TRBV5-6|TRBJ1-1|TRBD1
TGTGCCAGCAGCTTCACGACAGGGGAGAACACTGAAGCTTTCTTT
CASSFTTGENTEAFF
>few|12|TRBV6-2/TRBV6-3|TRBJ2-5|-
TGTGCCACTCTGGGCCCCCCAGAGACCCAGTACTTC
CATLGPPETQYF
>-|13|TRBV5-4|TRBJ2-1|-
TGTGCCTGCAGCTTGACAGCCACCAATGAGCAGTTCTTC
CACSLTATNEQFF
>-|14|TRBV6-6|TRBJ2-5|-
TGTGCCAGCAGTTACTCCGGGAGCCAAGAGACCCAGTACTTC
CASSYSGSQETQYF
>-|15|TRBV7-9|TRBJ2-1|TRBD2
TGTGCCAGCGGGATATGGGCGGGGGGGCCGGTTGAGCAGTTCTTC
CASGIWAGGPVEQFF
>many|13|TRBV19|TRBJ1-5|TRBD1
TGTGCCTCGCAGGGGGGGGGGTATCAGCCCCAGCATTTT
CASQGGGYQPQHF
>many|15|TRBV6-5|TRBJ2-7|-
TGTGCCAGCAGTCCCCTCGCATCGGGCTCCTACGAGCAGTACTTC
CASSPLASGSYEQYF
>medium-sized|14|TRBV19|TRBJ2-2|TRBD1
TGTGCCAGTTCCGTACAGGGGTTCACCGGGGAGCTGTTTTTT
CASSVQGFTGELFF
>-|16|TRBV4-2|TRBJ2-1|-
TGTGCCAGCAGCTTAATTAGTGCGGTGAAATACAATGAGCAGTTCTTC
CASSLISAVKYNEQFF
>-|14|TRBV7-9|TRBJ1-2|TRBD1
TGTGCCAGCACCCAGGAGAGACAGGGCTATGGCTACACCTTC
CASTQERQGYGYTF
>many|14|TRBV12-3/TRBV12-4|TRBJ1-6|-
TGTGCCAGCACCAGGTTCTCTTATAATTCACCCCTCCACTTT
CASTRFSYNSPLHF
>medium-sized|12|TRBV6-5|TRBJ1-6|TRBD1
TGTGCCACCACAGGGGGCGATTCACCCCTCCACTTT
CATTGGDSPLHF
>-|14|TRBV5-4|TRBJ2-7|TRBD1
TGTGCCAGCAGCCCGCGGACAGGTTTGGACGAGCAGTACTTC
CASSPRTGLDEQYF
>-|18|TRBV24-1|TRBJ1-6|-
TGTGCCACCAACCGGGGGGAAACGGACAGCTCCTATAATTCACCCCTCCACTTT
CATNRGETDSSYNSPLHF
>many|13|TRBV27|TRBJ2-7|-
TGTGCCAGCTCTGGACAGCCCTTACGTGAGCAGTACTTC
CASSGQPLREQYF
>medium-sized|17|TRBV19|TRBJ2-2|-
TGTGCCAGTAGTATAGCCTCAGGGATCCCAAGGGACGGGGAGCTGTTTTTT
CASSIASGIPRDGELFF
>-|17|TRBV5-4|TRBJ2-3|-
TGTGCCAGCAGCTTGGCCTTGGTAGCGGCTAGCACAGATACGCAGTATTTT
CASSLALVAASTDTQYF
>-|12|TRBV12-3/TRBV12-4|TRBJ1-6|-
TGTGCCAGCAGTTTTGTTAATTCACCCCTCCACTTT
CASSFVNSPLHF
>many|14|TRBV29-1|TRBJ1-1|TRBD1
TGCAGCGTTGATCTCTTTGACAGGGGGTTTGAAGCTTTCTTT
CSVDLFDRGFEAFF
>medium-sized|12|TRBV29-1|TRBJ2-5|-
TGCAGCGTTGGGCCAAGCCAAGAGACCCAGTACTTC
CSVGPSQETQYF
>medium-sized|15|TRBV27|TRBJ2-5|-
TGTGCCAGCAGTTGGGGGCCGGACCAAGGGGAGACCCAGTACTTC
CASSWGPDQGETQYF
>many|15|TRBV6-2/TRBV6-3|TRBJ2-7|TRBD1
TGTGCCAGCAGAACGGCACAGGGGGCGGTCTACGAGCAGTACTTC
CASRTAQGAVYEQYF
>-|16|TRBV25-1|TRBJ2-1|-
TGTGCCAGCAGTGGCCATTGGGCGGGAATATACAATGAGCAGTTCTTC
CASSGHWAGIYNEQFF
>-|15|TRBV24-1|TRBJ2-1|-
TGTGCCACCAGTGATTTCCGGGACTTCGACAATGAGCAGTTCTTC
CATSDFRDFDNEQFF
>few|16|TRBV6-2/TRBV6-3|TRBJ2-7|TRBD1
TGTGCCAGCAGGCACAGACCCCGGACAGGGGACTACGAGCAGTACTTC
CASRHRPRTGDYEQYF
>-|19|TRBV7-2|TRBJ2-2|-
TGTGCCAGCAGCTTAATGAAACAATTTTACAGGAGGAACACCGGGGAGCTGTTTTTT
CASSLMKQFYRRNTGELFF
>-|14|TRBV10-3|TRBJ2-3|-
TGTGCCATCAGTGAAAAACAGAGCACAGATACGCAGTATTTT
CAISEKQSTDTQYF
>-|12|TRBV20-1|TRBJ1-5|-
TGCAGTGCCGGGGGGGGCAATCAGCCCCAGCATTTT
CSAGGGNQPQHF
>-|17|TRBV7-2|TRBJ2-5|TRBD2
TGTGCCAGCAGCGCAGGGCTAGCGGGGGGCTCGGGAGAGACCCAGTACTTC
CASSAGLAGGSGETQYF
>-|14|TRBV10-3|TRBJ1-1|-
TGTGCCATCAGTGACTACCCTGGGGCAGGGCCAGCTTTCTTT
CAISDYPGAGPAFF
>few|16|TRBV6-5|TRBJ1-6|-
TGTGCCAGCAGCCCCGACAGAGAGTCCTATAATTCACCCCTCCACTTT
CASSPDRESYNSPLHF
>medium-sized|13|TRBV6-5|TRBJ2-5|-
TGTGCCAGCAAAGGGGGTGGGGGAGAGACCCAGTACTTC
CASKGGGGETQYF
>-|15|TRBV28|TRBJ2-2|-
TGTGCCACCACCTGGGGGGGGCGCGTCACCGGGGAGCTGTTTTTT
CATTWGGRVTGELFF
>-|15|TRBV7-2|TRBJ2-7|-
TGTGCCAGCAGCCCTAGCCTCACAGAAACCTACGAGCAGTACTTC
CASSPSLTETYEQYF
>many|12|TRBV12-3/TRBV12-4|TRBJ2-3|-
TGTGCCAGCAGAACAGGGACAGATACGCAGTATTTT
CASRTGTDTQYF
>once|16|TRBV6-2/TRBV6-3|TRBJ2-7|TRBD2
TGTGCCAGCAGTTACAGGACTAGCGGGGGGGCAGCCGAGCAGTACTTC
CASSYRTSGGAAEQYF
>medium-sized|14|TRBV6-5|TRBJ2-1|-
TGTGCCAGCAGTTATTCGAGGGCAGACAATGAGCAGTTCTTC
CASSYSRADNEQFF